Below are 28 T cell receptor beta chains sequenced from a single sample in a study of shared clonotypes between healthy human individuals (dated by TCRdb to the early 2020s). The library came from the immunoSEQ multiplex PCR assay. The table was pulled from immuneACCESS by TCRdb, which kept in-frame rearrangements only. Such tables lose some clones; where checked, under half of the loss comes from unresolved V genes, and the rest has no known cause. The sample yields 300,000 to 350,000 clones; more than 60% were counted once. Together, the top ten hold about 10% of the sample. The sample was memory CD4+ T cells sorted from blood. Read against the paper, the sample's cell subset or site label means: CD45RA-negative fraction. The receptors derive from a man aged 25 to 40 in good health.

The chain carries TRBV6-6 and TRBJ2-2; 11 positions agree with TRBD1. This CDR3 region has 14 residues. V was clipped by 6 bases and J by 5 bases; unmatched bases: 2. Germline loops: CDR1 MNHNY, CDR2 SVGAGI (reference sequence). CDR3 nucleotide sequence: TGTGCCAGCAGGAGGGACAGGGGGACCGGGGAGCTGTTTTTT. Its protein product is CASRRDRGTGELFF.

The chain links TRBV29-1 to TRBJ2-3; 10 bases are shared with TRBD1. Germline loops: CDR1 SQVTM, CDR2 ANQGSEA. V gave up 4 bases and J gave up 5 bases; unmatched junction bases: 6. The length of the CDR3 is 14 residues. CDR3 nucleotides: TGCAGCGTTGGTTGGGACAGGGGAAGAGATACGCAGTATTTT. Translating it yields CSVGWDRGRDTQYF.

The rearrangement uses TRBV20-1 and TRBJ2-5; D not resolved. Germline CDR1 and CDR2: DFQATT and SNEGSKA (reference sequence). This CDR3 is 10 amino acids long. CDR3 sequence (DNA): TGCGGAATTAGTAAGAAGACCCAGTACTTC. Translation: CGISKKTQYF.

The rearrangement links TRBV9 to TRBJ2-3; D remains ambiguous. This CDR3 region has 14 residues. The V gene lost 2 bases and the J gene lost 0 bases, with 7 bases spanning the gap. The germline gives CDR1 SGDLS, CDR2 YYNGEE. CDR3 nucleotides: TGTGCCAGCAGCGTCGCAAGTAGCACAGATACGCAGTATTTT. This codes for CASSVASSTDTQYF.

This clone was counted a few times. The rearrangement uses TRBV28 and TRBJ2-3, with a tentative D call TRBD1 (7 bases). Trimming took off 9 bases at V and 1 base at J, with 17 bases between the two ends. The CDR3 is 15 amino acids. Germline V gene sequence: CDR1 MDHEN, CDR2 SYDVKM. For the CDR3, the DNA is TGTGCCAGTAGGGGGCGCGGGACGGGCACAGATACGCAGTATTTT. This encodes CASRGRGTGTDTQYF.

This sequence joins TRBV2 and TRBJ1-1, with TRBD1 as a possible D gene (5 bases). Germline CDR1 and CDR2: SNHLY and FYNNEI. This CDR3 comprises 13 residues. V was pared by 4 bases and J by 6 bases, with 12 bases between. CDR3 in amino acids: CASSVQGYSEAFF. Here the CDR3 DNA reads TGTGCCAGCAGTGTCCAGGGTTACTCTGAAGCTTTCTTT.

The chain carries TRBV11-3 and TRBJ1-1; D ambiguous. Trimming removed 5 bases at V and 10 bases at J, with 17 bases between. Germline V gives CDR1 SGHNT, CDR2 YENEEA. The CDR3 covers 13 residues. The CDR3 sequence is CASSPPSGGRAFF. CDR3 nucleotides: TGTGCCAGCAGCCCACCGAGCGGAGGGCGAGCTTTCTTT.

V usage is TRBV5-6 and J usage is TRBJ2-3; TRBD1 is a possible D gene (5 bases). The CDR3 loop spans 15 amino acids. CDR1 is SGHDT, CDR2 YYEEEE, per germline. Trimming removed 4 bases at V and 1 base at J, with 13 bases between. The CDR3 sequence is CASSMWGDGTDTQYF. In DNA form, the CDR3 reads TGTGCCAGCAGCATGTGGGGCGATGGCACAGATACGCAGTATTTT.

The rearrangement uses TRBV4-3 and TRBJ2-3; 7 positions agree with TRBD2. Germline CDR1 LGHNA, CDR2 YSLEER. The ends lost 0 bases at V and 6 bases at J; junction bases unmatched: 9. This CDR3 contains 16 residues. CDR3 amino acids: CASSQDGAGASDTQYF. The CDR3 DNA reads TGCGCCAGCAGCCAAGATGGGGCGGGAGCATCGGATACGCAGTATTTT.

V usage is TRBV5-1 and J usage is TRBJ2-5; D could derive from TRBD1 or TRBD2 (5 bases each). The CDR3 runs to 15 residues. The germline V gene has CDR1 SGHRS and CDR2 YFSETQ. V lost 0 bases, J lost 4 bases, and 13 bases lay in between. The CDR3 protein is CASSLGTGLSETQYF. For the CDR3, the DNA is TGCGCCAGCAGCTTGGGAACGGGGCTATCAGAGACCCAGTACTTC.

At least ten counts were recorded for this clone. This chain links TRBV5-1 with TRBJ1-1; no reliable D call. The CDR3 is made up of 12 amino acids. Germline lookup yields CDR1 SGHRS and CDR2 YFSETQ. The ends were cut back, 6 bases at V and 1 base at J, with 7 bases in the middle. In DNA form, the CDR3 reads TGCGCCAGCAAAAAACCGAACACTGAAGCTTTCTTT. This encodes CASKKPNTEAFF.

The rearrangement links TRBV7-9 to TRBJ1-5, with 7 bases matching TRBD1. This CDR3 has 13 residues. CDR1 SEHNR and CDR2 FQNEAQ come from the germline V gene (reference sequence). J lost 9 bases, V lost 1 base, and 3 bases had no gene match. CDR3 in amino acids: CASSLEGGAPQHF. In DNA form, the CDR3 reads TGTGCCAGCAGCTTAGAAGGGGGCGCGCCCCAGCATTTT.

The chain is built from TRBV9 and TRBJ2-1; D remains unclear. This CDR3 is 15 amino acids long. V lost 3 bases to trimming and J lost 7 bases, with 17 bases between them. Germline assignment: CDR1 SGDLS and CDR2 YYNGEE. CDR3 in DNA: TGTGCCAGCAGCGCTGATTTAGGAATCGGTAATGAGCAGTTCTTC. This codes for CASSADLGIGNEQFF.

The rearrangement joins TRBV5-1 to TRBJ2-7; D is perhaps TRBD1 (5 bases). V lost 5 bases, J lost 0 bases, and 9 bases lay in between. CDR3 length: 13 amino acids. CDR1 SGHRS and CDR2 YFSETQ come from the germline V gene. CDR3 DNA sequence: TGCGCCAGCAGTTTGACAGACTCCTACGAGCAGTACTTC. Amino acids: CASSLTDSYEQYF.

The chain carries TRBV2 and TRBJ2-5; D is undetermined. V lost 6 bases and J lost 7, with 27 bases in between. This CDR3 is 17 amino acids long. Germline loops: CDR1 SNHLY, CDR2 FYNNEI. This CDR3 reads CASSKTYSRTSMGTQYF. CDR3 sequence (DNA): TGTGCCAGCAGCAAAACCTACTCACGGACCTCGATGGGGACCCAGTACTTC.

This rearrangement joins TRBV4-3 to TRBJ1-4; D not certain. The CDR3 loop spans 14 amino acids. From germline, CDR1 is LGHNA and CDR2 YSLEER. The V and J ends lost 2 bases and 0 bases respectively, with 4 bases between them. For the CDR3, the DNA is TGCGCCAGCAGCCAACTTGCAACTAATGAAAAACTGTTTTTT. It yields the protein CASSQLATNEKLFF.

CDR3 bases: TGTGCCAGCTCACCACCGGCGGAGGATGAGCAGTTCTTC. Translating gives CASSPPAEDEQFF. The rearrangement links TRBV18 to TRBJ2-1, with a possible D match to TRBD2 (5 bases). Germline CDR1 reads KGHSH; CDR2 reads LQKENI. V shed 0 bases and J shed 8 bases, with 8 bases lying between them. The CDR3 spans 13 residues.

This chain joins TRBV10-3 and TRBJ2-2, with 8 positions matching TRBD1. Trimming removed 4 bases from V and 4 bases from J; junction bases left unmatched: 5. The germline CDR1 and CDR2 sequences are ENHRY and SYGVKD. This CDR3 spans 15 amino acids. The CDR3 spells CAISGQGAVTGELFF. In DNA, the CDR3 is TGTGCCATCAGTGGGCAGGGGGCGGTCACCGGGGAGCTGTTTTTT.

This clone has only a few counts. J is TRBJ2-5 and V is TRBV5-1, with 9 bases that match TRBD1. The trim removed 2 bases at V and 5 bases at J, leaving 7 bases unmatched. Germline V gives CDR1 SGHRS, CDR2 YFSETQ. This CDR3 is built from 15 residues. In DNA, the CDR3 is TGCGCCAGCAGCTTAAATACAGGGGGCGGGGAGACCCAGTACTTC. Amino acid sequence: CASSLNTGGGETQYF. Full variable domain (outside the CDR3, taken from reference TRBV5-1 and TRBJ2-5): KAGVTQTPRYLIKTRGQQVTLSCSPISGHRSVSWYQQTPGQGLQFLFEYFSETQRNKGNFPGRFSGRQFSNSRSEMNVSTLELGDSALYLCASSLNTGGGETQYFGPGTRLLVL.

The gene calls are TRBV21-1 and TRBJ2-7; the DNA was not used to check the table's D call, TRBD2. TRBV21-1 is a known pseudogene. The CDR3 has 14 amino acids. The CDR3 region is CASSKAGVVYEQYF. For the CDR3, the DNA is TGTGCCAGCAGCAAAGCCGGGGTGGTCTACGAGCAGTACTTC.

J is TRBJ2-3 and V is TRBV5-4; the match to TRBD1 covers 7 bases. The CDR3 length is 16 residues. V lost 3 bases to trimming and J lost 4 bases; unmatched junction nucleotides: 11. Germline values: CDR1 SGHNT, CDR2 YYREEE (reference sequence). The CDR3 loop reads CASSSVKQGLADTQYF. For the CDR3, the DNA is TGTGCCAGCAGCTCGGTTAAACAGGGGTTAGCAGATACGCAGTATTTT.

CDR3 nucleotide sequence: TGTGCCAGTAGCCCGGGACAGGGAACAGATACGCAGTATTTT. This encodes CASSPGQGTDTQYF. The V and J genes are TRBV19 and TRBJ2-3, with 9 bases lining up with TRBD1. V shed 6 bases, J shed 3 bases, and the junction held 4 bases outside the gene matches. CDR1 is LNHDA and CDR2 is SQIVND in the germline V gene (reference sequence). This CDR3 is 14 amino acids long.

The chain is built from TRBV5-4 and TRBJ1-1; a possible D gene is TRBD1 (6 bases). Trimming stripped 4 bases from V and 4 bases from J, with 17 bases between. Germline V gene sequence: CDR1 SGHNT, CDR2 YYREEE (reference sequence). The CDR3 extends over 15 amino acids. CDR3 bases: TGTGCCAGCAGCACCGGACAGCCCCAGGGCACTGAAGCTTTCTTT. Encoded protein: CASSTGQPQGTEAFF.

This clone was counted a single time. This sequence joins TRBV29-1 and TRBJ1-2; 7 bases are shared with TRBD1. This CDR3 has 14 amino acids. Germline CDR1 SQVTM, CDR2 ANQGSEA. J was trimmed by 0 bases and V by 5 bases; bases with no gene match: 6. The chain's CDR3 is CSVPGGTANYGYTF. The CDR3 DNA follows: TGCAGCGTTCCGGGAGGGACAGCTAACTATGGCTACACCTTC.

This clone was seen repeatedly, ten times or more. The V gene is TRBV11-2, the J gene TRBJ2-7; 9 bases map to TRBD1. This CDR3 has 13 amino acids. Germline trimming cut 5 bases from V and 5 bases from J; bases unmatched to any gene: 4. CDR1 and CDR2 (germline): SGHAT, FQNNGV. CDR3 protein: CASSRDREDEQYF. As DNA, the CDR3 is TGTGCCAGCAGCAGGGACAGGGAAGACGAGCAGTACTTC.

The chain couples TRBV28 to TRBJ2-5, with 9 bases matching TRBD2. CDR1 and CDR2 from the germline V gene are MDHEN and SYDVKM. V lost 5 bases to trimming and J lost 5 bases; unmatched junction nucleotides: 15. The CDR3 loop spans 17 amino acids. The DNA for the CDR3 is TGTGCCAGCAGTGGCGCCGGGCGGGAGGGCTCGTGGGAGACCCAGTACTTC. It encodes CASSGAGREGSWETQYF.

This clone was seen once. CDR3 DNA: TGTGCCTGGAGTCTAGCGGGAGGGTCGGGTGGAAACATTCAGTACTTC. It specifies CAWSLAGGSGGNIQYF. The V call is TRBV30, the J call TRBJ2-4; the match to TRBD2 covers 12 bases. After removal of 2 bases from V and 6 bases from J, the junction contained 8 bases not matched to a gene. CDR3 length equals 16 residues. Germline V lookup: CDR1 GTSNPN, CDR2 SVGIG (reference sequence).

The V and J genes are TRBV7-6 and TRBJ2-1, with 9 bases aligning to TRBD2. With V trimmed by 5 bases and J by 4 bases, 6 bases remained unmatched. The CDR3 is 15 residues long. Germline V lookup: CDR1 SGHVS, CDR2 FNYEAQ. CDR3 sequence reads: CASSPGAGGYNEQFF. The CDR3 region has the DNA TGTGCCAGCAGCCCAGGAGCGGGAGGTTACAATGAGCAGTTCTTC. Variable domain in full (rest from reference TRBV7-6 and TRBJ2-1): GAGVSQSPRYKVTKRGQDVALRCDPISGHVSLYWYRQALGQGPEFLTYFNYEAQQDKSGLPNDRFSAERPEGSISTLTIQRTEQRDSAMYRCASSPGAGGYNEQFFGPGTRLTVL.